Presented here are 16 T cell receptor beta chains from one specimen sequenced in a study of OX40 agonist ivuxolimab in advanced cancers. Here immunoSEQ multiplex PCR was the method, and the copy in TCRdb shows in-frame clones only, minus some. This table has tens of thousands of clones, more than 85% appearing once. This sample comprised CD4+ or CD8+ T cells sorted from blood, obtained in a trial of the OX40 agonist ivuxolimab. These receptors all stem from an adult with an advanced solid tumor such as melanoma, head and neck, liver or kidney cancer.

The chain couples TRBV5-6 to TRBJ2-1; D is unresolved. The CDR3 contains 12 residues. Germline V CDR1 and CDR2: SGHDT, YYEEEE. The germline V and J ends were trimmed by 1 base and 4 bases, with 3 bases remaining between them. This CDR3 reads CASSLSYNEQFF. In DNA, the CDR3 is TGTGCCAGCAGCTTGTCTTACAATGAGCAGTTCTTC.

The chain recombines TRBV7-2 with TRBJ2-3; D is undetermined. The CDR3 totals 12 residues. Germline-derived CDR1 and CDR2 are SGHTA and FQGNSA. The V gene lost 4 bases and the J gene lost 0 bases, with 2 bases spanning the gap. Here the CDR3 DNA reads TGTGCCAGCAGCTGGAGCACAGATACGCAGTATTTT. Translating gives CASSWSTDTQYF.

The chain is built from TRBV19 and TRBJ2-2; D remains ambiguous. Per the germline V gene, CDR1 is LNHDA and CDR2 is SQIVND (reference sequence). Trimming removed 1 base from V and 3 bases from J, with 12 bases in between. This CDR3 is built from 16 residues. The CDR3: CASSIGLARDTGELFF. CDR3 DNA: TGTGCCAGTAGTATAGGATTAGCCCGAGACACCGGGGAGCTGTTTTTT.

J is TRBJ1-1 and V is TRBV30; D is unresolved. The ends were cut back, 2 bases at V and 7 bases at J, with 11 bases in the middle. There are 12 residues in the CDR3. Germline lookup yields CDR1 GTSNPN and CDR2 SVGIG (reference sequence). The CDR3 here is CAWSPPAGEAFF. The CDR3 nucleotides read TGTGCCTGGAGTCCACCCGCGGGTGAAGCTTTCTTT.

The gene calls are TRBV6-6 and TRBJ2-5; TRBD1 or TRBD2 may be the D gene (5 bases each). The CDR3 totals 15 residues. The ends were cut back, 0 bases at V and 5 bases at J, with 13 bases in the middle. Germline CDR1 is MNHNY and CDR2 is SVGAGI (reference sequence). The CDR3 loop reads CASSYSGLARETQYF. The CDR3 DNA sequence: TGTGCCAGCAGTTACTCGGGGCTAGCCCGGGAGACCCAGTACTTC.

This chain connects TRBV7-9 to TRBJ2-1; TRBD2 matches 8 bases. CDR1 is SEHNR, CDR2 FQNEAQ, per germline (reference sequence). Germline trimming cut 6 bases from V and 8 bases from J; bases unmatched to any gene: 12. This CDR3 region has 15 residues. The CDR3 DNA follows: TGTGCCAGCAGGGCGACTAGCGTGCCAGAGGATGAGCAGTTCTTC. This translates into CASRATSVPEDEQFF.

The gene calls are TRBV28 and TRBJ1-2, with TRBD1 matching 8 bases. Trimming at V came to 6 bases and at J to 4 bases, leaving 4 bases not matched to a gene. The CDR3 runs 13 residues. Germline CDR1 is MDHEN and CDR2 is SYDVKM. The CDR3 region has the DNA TGTGCCAGCAGGCCGGACAGGGCCTATGGCTACACCTTC. The encoded protein is CASRPDRAYGYTF.

V and J are TRBV9 and TRBJ2-5; no firm D call. The better agreement between TRBJ2-7 and the DNA end casts doubt on the J call. Per the germline V gene, CDR1 is SGDLS and CDR2 is YYNGEE. The CDR3 covers 13 residues. This CDR3 is CASSVADTYEQYF. CDR3 nucleotide sequence: TGTGCCAGCAGCGTGGCGGATACCTACGAGCAGTACTTC.

This clone appeared a single time. The chain combines TRBV19 with TRBJ2-5; no definite D call. The CDR3 sequence is 13 residues long. CDR1 is LNHDA, CDR2 SQIVND, per germline (reference sequence). Trimming removed 6 bases from V and 5 bases from J, with 13 bases in between. The DNA of the CDR3 is TGTGCCAGTAGGGAGTTAGGGTGGGAGACCCAGTACTTC. This translates into CASRELGWETQYF.

In this sample, this clone turned up a few times. The chain employs TRBV4-2 and TRBJ2-3; D call uncertain. The germline V gene has CDR1 LGHNA and CDR2 YNFKEQ. V was clipped by 1 base and J by 1 base, with 12 bases between them. This CDR3 comprises 16 residues. The CDR3 spells CASSQVEGSGTDTQYF. The CDR3 region has the DNA TGTGCCAGCAGCCAAGTCGAAGGGTCGGGCACAGATACGCAGTATTTT.

The chain is built from TRBV6-5 and TRBJ2-3; 11 bases agree with TRBD2. Germline V gene sequence: CDR1 MNHEY, CDR2 SVGAGI. The ends lost 5 bases at V and 7 bases at J; junction bases unmatched: 8. The CDR3 length is 15 residues. CDR3 DNA sequence: TGTGCCAGCAGTACAAATAGCGGGGGGGGATATACGCAGTATTTT. Translated: CASSTNSGGGYTQYF.

The V and J genes are TRBV11-2 and TRBJ2-5; tentative D call: TRBD1 (5 bases). Germline V gene data show CDR1 as SGHAT and CDR2 as FQNNGV. V lost 5 bases and J lost 0, with 19 bases in between. This CDR3 spans 17 amino acids. CDR3 amino acids: CASSHSGNSIYQETQYF. CDR3 nucleotide sequence: TGTGCCAGCAGCCACTCAGGGAACAGTATCTACCAAGAGACCCAGTACTTC. Full variable domain (rest looked up from reference TRBV11-2 and TRBJ2-5): EAGVAQSPRYKIIEKRQSVAFWCNPISGHATLYWYQQILGQGPKLLIQFQNNGVVDDSQLPKDRFSAERLKGVDSTLKIQPAKLEDSAVYLCASSHSGNSIYQETQYFGPGTRLLVL.

The V and J genes are TRBV18 and TRBJ2-7, with D possibly matching TRBD1 (6 bases). The V gene's germline CDR1 is KGHSH and CDR2 LQKENI. Trimming removed 6 bases at V and 0 bases at J, with 27 bases between. The CDR3 has 19 amino acids. The CDR3 loop is CASSRRSQGDLVISYEQYF. As DNA, the CDR3 is TGTGCCAGCTCGCGACGGTCACAGGGAGACTTGGTCATCTCCTACGAGCAGTACTTC.

The chain employs TRBV6-5 and TRBJ2-6; D is uncertain. This CDR3 region has 13 residues. CDR1 is MNHEY, CDR2 SVGAGI, per germline. Trimming pared 4 bases from V and 3 bases from J, leaving 4 bases between. For the CDR3, the DNA is TGTGCCAGCAGTTCCTATGGGGCCAACGTCCTGACTTTC. Translated, it gives CASSSYGANVLTF.

The chain employs TRBV4-3 and TRBJ2-7, with unresolved D. V lost 0 bases, J lost 2 bases, and 8 bases lay in between. The CDR3 covers 14 residues. Germline V gives CDR1 LGHNA, CDR2 YSLEER. In DNA form, the CDR3 reads TGCGCCAGCAGCCAAGAACCAGGTCCCTACGAGCAGTACTTC. Its protein is CASSQEPGPYEQYF.

The chain couples TRBV6-5 to TRBJ2-2; D perhaps matches TRBD1 (5 bases). CDR3 size: 15 residues. V lost 2 bases and J lost 1, with 8 bases in between. Germline V CDR1 and CDR2: MNHEY, SVGAGI. CDR3 in amino acids: CASSYAQGNTGELFF. The CDR3 DNA sequence: TGTGCCAGCAGTTACGCGCAGGGGAACACCGGGGAGCTGTTTTTT.